The 21 T cell receptor beta chains given below trace back to one sample, sequenced in a study of neurological immune-mediated disorders. TCRdb reprocessed the 5' RACE reads with MiXCR, giving one entry per CDR3 protein. There are around 14,000 distinct CDR3 sequences in the sample; under 8% occur only once, and roughly a quarter lies in the top ten. Sequences were obtained from CD8+ T cells from blood. Receptor source: a woman between 40 and 55 years old in good health.

J is TRBJ2-5 and V is TRBV6-1; D is possibly TRBD2 (5 bases). Germline V gives CDR1 MNHNS, CDR2 SASEGT. The CDR3 is 13 residues long. Trimming removed 6 bases from V and 5 bases from J, with 13 bases in between. The CDR3 loop reads CASRNSVVETQYF. In DNA form, the CDR3 reads TGTGCCAGCAGGAATAGCGTAGTGGAGACCCAGTACTTC.

This clonotype was counted at least ten times. This rearrangement joins TRBV7-9 to TRBJ2-5; no reliable D call. The V end lost 1 base, the J end lost 3 bases, and 3 bases lay between the germline ends. Germline CDR1 SEHNR, CDR2 FQNEAQ (reference sequence). The CDR3 spans 12 residues. For the CDR3, the DNA is TGTGCCAGCAGCTTAGTGGAAGAGACCCAGTACTTC. It translates to CASSLVEETQYF.

This clonotype was found many times. The chain combines TRBV27 with TRBJ1-2; TRBD1 agrees at 7 bases. CDR3 length: 12 residues. Germline V gene sequence: CDR1 MNHEY, CDR2 SMNVEV (reference sequence). Germline trimming cut 7 bases from V and 2 bases from J; bases unmatched to any gene: 1. The CDR3 DNA follows: TGTGCCAGCATGACAGGGAACTATGGCTACACCTTC. Its translation: CASMTGNYGYTF.

This clonotype was counted many times. This chain uses TRBV19 with TRBJ2-2; D is undetermined. Germline CDR1 LNHDA, CDR2 SQIVND (reference sequence). V was clipped by 3 bases and J by 5 bases, with 4 bases between them. This CDR3 has 12 amino acids. This CDR3 reads CASSMGTGELFF. Here the CDR3 DNA reads TGTGCCAGTAGTATGGGTACCGGGGAGCTGTTTTTT.

This clonotype occurred many times. The CDR3 DNA reads as TGCGCCAGCAGCTCCTCAGGGGGTACCTACGAGCAGTACTTC. It yields the protein CASSSSGGTYEQYF. The V call is TRBV5-1, the J call TRBJ2-7; 7 nucleotides agree with TRBD1. The trim removed 3 bases at V and 2 bases at J, leaving 5 bases unmatched. CDR3 length: 14 residues. CDR1 and CDR2 (germline): SGHRS, YFSETQ.

This clonotype was counted ten times or more. This chain links TRBV11-2 with TRBJ2-1; no definite D call. This CDR3 is built from 14 residues. The germline V and J ends were trimmed by 1 base and 4 bases, with 8 bases remaining between them. Per the germline V gene, CDR1 is SGHAT and CDR2 is FQNNGV. The CDR3 DNA reads TGTGCCAGCAGCTTAGGGGTACAGTACAATGAGCAGTTCTTC. This encodes CASSLGVQYNEQFF.

This clonotype was picked up many times. The chain employs TRBV20-1 and TRBJ2-1; D not resolved. The CDR3 runs to 11 residues. V shed 4 bases and J shed 6 bases, with 7 bases lying between them. Germline assignment: CDR1 DFQATT and CDR2 SNEGSKA (reference sequence). The CDR3 DNA follows: TGCAGTGCTACCCCTAGCAATGAGCAGTTCTTC. Encoded protein: CSATPSNEQFF.

This clonotype was counted many times. The V gene is TRBV5-1, the J gene TRBJ2-3; 10 nucleotides align to TRBD2. CDR1 and CDR2 from the germline V gene are SGHRS and YFSETQ. The V segment lost 4 bases and the J segment 1 base; nucleotides outside the gene matches: 6. This CDR3 has 16 residues. CDR3 loop: CASSLSGTSGTDTQYF. In DNA, the CDR3 is TGCGCCAGCAGCCTCTCCGGGACTAGCGGCACAGATACGCAGTATTTT.

Ten or more counts support this clonotype. This chain uses TRBV18 with TRBJ2-7; D ambiguous. V shed 8 bases and J shed 0 bases, with 11 bases lying between them. Germline CDR1 reads KGHSH; CDR2 reads LQKENI. The CDR3 contains 13 residues. The CDR3 loop reads CASPSAASYEQYF. The CDR3 coding sequence is TGTGCCAGCCCTTCGGCAGCCTCCTACGAGCAGTACTTC.

The table lists this clonotype with many counts. The V call is TRBV7-9, the J call TRBJ2-2, with TRBD2 matching 7 bases. The germline CDR1 and CDR2 sequences are SEHNR and FQNEAQ (reference sequence). This CDR3 is 15 amino acids long. V dropped 3 bases and J dropped 5; count of bases not matched to a gene: 6. The CDR3 is CASSFREEETGELFF. In nucleotides, the CDR3 is TGTGCCAGCAGCTTCCGGGAGGAAGAGACCGGGGAGCTGTTTTTT.

This clonotype has ten or more counts. The chain uses TRBV12-3 or TRBV12-4 and TRBJ1-6; no reliable D call. This CDR3 has 14 residues. The ends were cut back, 6 bases at V and 14 bases at J, with 20 bases in the middle. CDR3 bases: TGTGCCAGCAGATCCAATTACGGGGAAACGACCCTCCACTTT. Translating gives CASRSNYGETTLHF.

This clonotype occurred many times. This rearrangement joins TRBV7-8 to TRBJ2-1; D call uncertain. V was pared by 0 bases and J by 10 bases, with 7 bases between. The CDR3 is made up of 12 amino acids. Germline V gene lookup returns CDR1 SGHVS and CDR2 FQNEAQ. Written as DNA, the CDR3 is TGTGCCAGCAGCTTAGCGCAAACGGAGCAGTTCTTC. It is translated as CASSLAQTEQFF.

This clonotype was seen many times. CDR3 amino acids: CASSRGQGSSYEQYF. CDR3 sequence (DNA): TGTGCCAGTAGTAGAGGACAGGGGAGCTCCTACGAGCAGTACTTC. This rearrangement joins TRBV19 to TRBJ2-7; 9 bases agree with TRBD1. Per germline, CDR1 LNHDA and CDR2 SQIVND (reference sequence). This CDR3 spans 15 amino acids. Trimming removed 4 bases from V and 0 bases from J; junction bases left unmatched: 4.

This clonotype is judged medium-sized. The V call is TRBV5-5, the J call TRBJ1-1; tentatively, D is TRBD1 (5 bases). V was pared by 1 base and J by 2 bases, with 9 bases between. The CDR3 covers 14 residues. Germline V gives CDR1 SGHKS, CDR2 YYEKEE (reference sequence). CDR3 nucleotide sequence: TGTGCCAGCAGCTTGAGGTGGGACAACACTGAAGCTTTCTTT. The encoded protein is CASSLRWDNTEAFF.

This clonotype was recorded many times. The chain joins TRBV5-1 to TRBJ2-1; 11 nucleotides match TRBD2. CDR3 length equals 15 residues. Trimming cost V 4 bases and J 10 bases; bases outside gene matches: 10. Per germline, CDR1 SGHRS and CDR2 YFSETQ. This CDR3 reads CASSPTSGSGGEQFF. CDR3 DNA: TGCGCCAGCAGCCCCACTAGCGGGAGTGGTGGCGAGCAGTTCTTC.

At least ten counts were recorded for this clonotype. The chain uses TRBV7-9 and TRBJ2-7; D uncertain. Trimming stripped 4 bases from V and 1 base from J, with 8 bases between. Per the germline V gene, CDR1 is SEHNR and CDR2 is FQNEAQ (reference sequence). The CDR3 is made up of 13 amino acids. The CDR3 sequence is CASSSQISYEQYF. DNA for the CDR3: TGTGCCAGCAGCTCACAGATTTCCTACGAGCAGTACTTC.

This clonotype appeared many times. The V call is TRBV5-1, the J call TRBJ2-7, with D possibly being TRBD1 or TRBD2 (6 bases each). Germline CDR1 and CDR2: SGHRS and YFSETQ. V lost 4 bases and J 6 bases, leaving 20 bases between the germline ends. CDR3 size: 15 residues. The CDR3 reads CASSPQGRGGFEQYF. The CDR3 DNA reads TGCGCCAGCAGCCCCCAGGGGCGGGGCGGATTCGAGCAGTACTTC.

This clonotype was detected ten times or more. This rearrangement joins TRBV4-1 to TRBJ2-2; TRBD1 is a possible D gene (6 bases). This CDR3 comprises 12 residues. The germline gives CDR1 MGHRA, CDR2 YSYEKL. Trimming left V 7 bases short and J 5 bases short, with 8 bases between. CDR3 residues: CASMGATGELFF. CDR3 coding DNA: TGCGCCAGCATGGGGGCGACCGGGGAGCTGTTTTTT.

There are many counts of this clonotype. The chain couples TRBV28 to TRBJ2-7; possibly TRBD1 for D (5 bases). This CDR3 is built from 14 residues. The ends were cut back, 5 bases at V and 7 bases at J, with 18 bases in the middle. CDR1 is MDHEN, CDR2 SYDVKM, per germline. The DNA for the CDR3 is TGTGCCAGCAGTGACAGTCACGGCTTGGGTGAGCAGTACTTC. Its translation: CASSDSHGLGEQYF.

This clonotype was counted ten times or more. The chain employs TRBV5-1 and TRBJ2-6; D is ambiguous. Trimming took 3 bases from V and 0 from J, leaving 4 bases between them. This CDR3 is 14 amino acids long. Germline V gives CDR1 SGHRS, CDR2 YFSETQ. The CDR3 region is CASSWGSGANVLTF. DNA of the CDR3: TGCGCCAGCAGCTGGGGCTCTGGGGCCAACGTCCTGACTTTC.

This clonotype was seen ten or more times. The chain combines TRBV20-1 with TRBJ1-4; a weak D match, TRBD1 (6 bases). CDR3 length: 13 amino acids. The germline gives CDR1 DFQATT, CDR2 SNEGSKA (reference sequence). CDR3 region: CRGGGGVREKLFF. The CDR3 nucleotides are TGCAGAGGGGGGGGAGGGGTACGGGAAAAACTGTTTTTT.